This passage covers 28 T cell receptor beta chains from one sample sequenced in a study of CD8 T cells in ankylosing spondylitis (dated by TCRdb to 2016 to 2017). To prepare the library, 5' RACE was applied. Reads for this sample came from an Illumina HiSeq 2500. TCRdb reprocessing: public reads trimmed at Q25 with fastp, clones called with MiXCR, in-frame beta chains kept. Rows with one shared CDR3 protein collapse into an entry with the most common genes and DNA. Counted in this sample were around 150,000 distinct CDR3 sequences; around 10% of them appeared once. About 27% of the sample is held by the ten biggest clonotypes. The sample comprised blood, either unsorted or a sorted T cell fraction (not recorded which). The receptors shown here come from a male donor with ankylosing spondylitis or in good health (not recorded which).

This clonotype was seen at least ten times. The V gene is TRBV12-3 or TRBV12-4, the J gene TRBJ2-2, with 8 bases fitting TRBD2. V lost 3 bases to trimming and J lost 9 bases; unmatched junction nucleotides: 12. This CDR3 contains 16 residues. CDR3 sequence reads: CASSFPGTRSPRELFF. CDR3 DNA: TGTGCCAGCAGTTTCCCCGGGACTAGGTCCCCCCGGGAGCTGTTTTTT.

Many counts were recorded for this clonotype. V and J are TRBV7-2 and TRBJ1-2; D is possibly TRBD1 (6 bases). The CDR3 has 13 amino acids. V gave up 2 bases and J gave up 13 bases, with 17 bases separating them. Germline lookup yields CDR1 SGHTA and CDR2 FQGNSA. The CDR3 DNA follows: TGTGCCAGCAGCTTACGGCAGGGGACGGGGCTCACCTTC. Residues: CASSLRQGTGLTF.

This rearrangement joins TRBV28 to TRBJ1-5; D remains unclear. Germline CDR1 MDHEN, CDR2 SYDVKM. V lost 4 bases to trimming and J lost 7 bases, with 5 bases between them. The CDR3 is made up of 11 amino acids. DNA for the CDR3: TGTGCCAGCAGTTCCAGACAGCCCCAGCATTTT. It codes for CASSSRQPQHF. Full variable domain (remainder filled in from reference TRBV28 and TRBJ1-5): DVKVTQSSRYLVKRTGEKVFLECVQDMDHENMFWYRQDPGLGLRLIYFSYDVKMKEKGDIPEGYSVSREKKERFSLILESASTNQTSMYLCASSSRQPQHFGDGTRLSIL.

This clonotype was found many times. This sequence joins TRBV27 and TRBJ2-1, with 9 positions matching TRBD2. This CDR3 is 15 amino acids long. Germline loops: CDR1 MNHEY, CDR2 SMNVEV (reference sequence). Trimming took 5 bases from V and 7 from J; bases not matched to a gene: 9. CDR3 sequence reads: CASSLLAGVANEQFF. CDR3 nucleotides: TGTGCCAGCAGTCTATTAGCGGGAGTAGCGAATGAGCAGTTCTTC.

V and J are TRBV5-6 and TRBJ2-5; 10 nucleotides agree with TRBD2. This CDR3 has 15 residues. J lost 1 base, V lost 3 bases, and 3 bases had no gene match. Looked up from germline, CDR1 is SGHDT and CDR2 is YYEEEE. The CDR3 coding sequence is TGTGCCAGCAGCTCATCTAGCGGGAGCCAAGAGACCCAGTACTTC. Amino acid sequence: CASSSSSGSQETQYF.

Many counts were recorded for this clonotype. J is TRBJ2-1 and V is TRBV24-1, with TRBD1 matching 9 bases. The CDR3 has 13 residues. V lost 10 bases, J lost 6 bases, and 6 bases stayed unmatched. Germline values: CDR1 KGHDR, CDR2 SFDVKD. In DNA form, the CDR3 reads TGTGCCACTGAAGGACAGGGGAGCAATGAGCAGTTCTTC. Protein: CATEGQGSNEQFF.

The V call is TRBV9, the J call TRBJ2-1; D possibly matches TRBD1 or TRBD2 (5 bases each). The CDR3 loop spans 15 amino acids. Germline CDR1 is SGDLS and CDR2 is YYNGEE. V was pared by 0 bases and J by 6 bases, with 13 bases between. The DNA of the CDR3 is TGTGCCAGCAGCGTAGGGGGCTTGAGCGGCAATGAGCAGTTCTTC. Protein: CASSVGGLSGNEQFF.

CDR3 amino acids: CASIRRESWYNEQFF. The CDR3 nucleotides are TGTGCCAGCATTAGGAGGGAGTCGTGGTACAATGAGCAGTTCTTC. The chain uses TRBV21-1 and TRBJ2-1; the table's D gene call, TRBD2, was not cross checked with the DNA. TRBV21-1 is a known pseudogene. CDR3 length: 15 amino acids.

This clonotype was found many times. V and J are TRBV27 and TRBJ1-5; the match to TRBD1 covers 8 bases. Trimming cost V 5 bases and J 1 base; bases outside gene matches: 13. This CDR3 has 18 residues. Germline CDR1 MNHEY, CDR2 SMNVEV (reference sequence). CDR3 sequence reads: CASSRFKTTGGSNQPQHF. In nucleotides, the CDR3 is TGTGCCAGCAGTAGATTCAAGACTACAGGGGGGAGCAATCAGCCCCAGCATTTT.

This clonotype was counted many times. The chain has TRBV5-1 and TRBJ2-2, with D unresolved. V gave up 3 bases and J gave up 5 bases, with 11 bases separating them. The CDR3 is 14 residues long. The germline V gene encodes CDR1 SGHRS and CDR2 YFSETQ. The chain's CDR3 is CASSYGTSTGELFF. The CDR3 coding sequence is TGCGCCAGCAGCTACGGCACCTCAACCGGGGAGCTGTTTTTT.

This clonotype was detected ten times or more. The gene calls are TRBV6-5 and TRBJ2-1; perhaps TRBD2 as D (5 bases). The V end lost 5 bases, the J end lost 11 bases, and 13 bases lay between the germline ends. Germline CDR1 is MNHEY and CDR2 is SVGAGI. CDR3 length equals 12 residues. DNA for the CDR3: TGTGCCAGCAGTACAACCGGGAAGCAGCAGTTCTTC. Translating it yields CASSTTGKQQFF.

Of note for this clonotype: A single base separates this from a much larger clone, so it may be a read error. The genes are TRBV6-1 and TRBJ1-4; D might be TRBD1 (5 bases). The germline V gene has CDR1 MNHNS and CDR2 SASEGT. The CDR3 loop spans 14 amino acids. The CDR3 coding sequence is TGTGCCAGCAGACCCCTCAGGGCAAATGAAAAACCGTTTTTT. Its protein is CASRPLRANEKPFF.

This clonotype was detected many times. This chain uses TRBV18 with TRBJ1-2, with no clear D. The germline V and J ends were trimmed by 4 bases and 4 bases, with 19 bases remaining between them. The V gene's germline CDR1 is KGHSH and CDR2 LQKENI. The CDR3 is 16 residues long. The CDR3, as DNA: TGTGCCAGCTCACAACTCTACCAGGAGTCGGGCTATGGCTACACCTTC. It specifies CASSQLYQESGYGYTF.

Ten or more counts support this clonotype. The genes are TRBV12-3 or TRBV12-4 and TRBJ1-3; 11 nucleotides line up with TRBD1. The CDR3 extends over 15 amino acids. J lost 8 bases, V lost 3 bases, and 6 bases had no gene match. The CDR3 is CASSLGQGDGDTIYF. Here the CDR3 DNA reads TGTGCCAGCAGTTTGGGACAGGGGGATGGGGACACCATATATTTT.

For this clonotype: One end of the junction does not line up with germline, which may come from a read error. In nucleotides, the CDR3 is TGTGCCAGCAGTGAAGGGGAGAACGCTGAAGCTTTCTTT. Its translation is CASSEGENAEAFF. The V and J genes are TRBV6-1 and TRBJ1-1; D not certain. Germline V gene sequence: CDR1 MNHNS, CDR2 SASEGT. The CDR3 runs to 13 residues.

The table lists this clonotype with many counts. V usage is TRBV5-1 and J usage is TRBJ1-4; D is perhaps TRBD1 (5 bases). Trimming stripped 7 bases from V and 0 bases from J, with 10 bases between. Germline V gene sequence: CDR1 SGHRS, CDR2 YFSETQ. The CDR3 sequence is 14 residues long. CDR3 bases: TGCGCCAGCCGGACAAGTGCAACTAATGAAAAACTGTTTTTT. This translates into CASRTSATNEKLFF.

This clonotype occurred many times. The V gene is TRBV2, the J gene TRBJ2-3; no clear D. Deletions cut 7 bases from V and 1 base from J, with 9 bases between. The germline V gene has CDR1 SNHLY and CDR2 FYNNEI. This CDR3 has 13 residues. CDR3 in amino acids: CASTQARTDTQYF. For the CDR3, the DNA is TGTGCCAGCACTCAGGCCCGCACAGATACGCAGTATTTT.

This clonotype was counted many times. The chain has TRBV29-1 and TRBJ2-7, with a tentative D call TRBD1 (5 bases). The CDR3 contains 14 residues. The V end lost 4 bases, the J end lost 0 bases, and 13 bases lay between the germline ends. CDR1 is SQVTM and CDR2 is ANQGSEA in the germline V gene. The CDR3 reads CSVVTDSPSYEQYF. In nucleotides, the CDR3 is TGCAGCGTTGTAACCGACAGCCCCTCCTACGAGCAGTACTTC.

The rearrangement joins TRBV7-2 to TRBJ2-1; 11 bases line up with TRBD2. The CDR3 loop spans 15 amino acids. The V gene end was trimmed by 6 bases and the J gene end by 3 bases; junction bases not matched to a gene: 4. Germline CDR1 and CDR2: SGHTA and FQGNSA. CDR3 in amino acids: CASRQLAGVYNEQFF. DNA for the CDR3: TGTGCCAGCAGGCAACTAGCGGGAGTCTACAATGAGCAGTTCTTC.

The chain carries TRBV3-1 and TRBJ2-5; 9 bases are shared with TRBD2. Per the germline V gene, CDR1 is LGHDT and CDR2 is YNNKEL (reference sequence). The CDR3 sequence is 14 residues long. The J segment lost 3 bases and the V segment lost 2 bases, leaving 1 base of the junction unmatched. The CDR3 loop reads CASSQLAGKETQYF. CDR3 sequence (DNA): TGTGCCAGCAGCCAACTAGCGGGGAAAGAGACCCAGTACTTC.

This rearrangement joins TRBV5-1 to TRBJ2-7; D is perhaps TRBD1 (7 bases). Germline lookup yields CDR1 SGHRS and CDR2 YFSETQ. CDR3 size: 15 residues. V was clipped by 4 bases and J by 5 bases, with 19 bases between them. The CDR3 here is CASSRGGREVDEQYF. Here the CDR3 DNA reads TGCGCCAGCAGCAGAGGGGGCAGGGAGGTGGACGAGCAGTACTTC.

This clonotype was seen repeatedly, ten times or more. The V gene is TRBV20-1, the J gene TRBJ2-7, with 9 bases fitting TRBD1. The CDR3 covers 14 residues. Germline CDR1 is DFQATT and CDR2 is SNEGSKA (reference sequence). V was clipped by 0 bases and J by 5 bases; unmatched bases: 5. CDR3 residues: CSAREDRGQHEQYF. CDR3 nucleotide sequence: TGCAGTGCTAGAGAGGACAGGGGACAACACGAGCAGTACTTC.

This chain links TRBV27 with TRBJ2-3; D is perhaps TRBD1 (6 bases). The CDR3 is 13 residues long. From germline, CDR1 is MNHEY and CDR2 SMNVEV (reference sequence). The ends were cut back, 5 bases at V and 5 bases at J, with 11 bases in the middle. This chain's CDR3 is CASSPLTGDTQYF. The CDR3 nucleotides read TGTGCCAGCAGTCCATTGACAGGAGATACGCAGTATTTT.

This clonotype was recorded many times. The V gene is TRBV7-2, the J gene TRBJ1-3; TRBD1 might be the D (6 bases). CDR3 length equals 15 residues. In germline, CDR1 is SGHTA, CDR2 FQGNSA. Trimming cost V 3 bases and J 2 bases, with 11 bases left between them. CDR3 residues: CASSLDSGAGNTIYF. As DNA, the CDR3 is TGTGCCAGCAGCTTGGATTCAGGGGCTGGAAACACCATATATTTT.

This clonotype was observed at least ten times. The chain couples TRBV20-1 to TRBJ2-1; D is undetermined. The CDR3 is 15 amino acids. Trimming stripped 0 bases from V and 9 bases from J, with 18 bases between. The germline gives CDR1 DFQATT, CDR2 SNEGSKA (reference sequence). In DNA form, the CDR3 reads TGCAGTGCTAGAGATCGCGACCGTTCCCCCACTGAGCAGTTCTTC. Translated: CSARDRDRSPTEQFF.

V and J are TRBV3-1 and TRBJ2-1; 14 bases line up with TRBD2. Germline CDR1 reads LGHDT; CDR2 reads YNNKEL (reference sequence). The CDR3 covers 18 residues. V gave up 4 bases and J gave up 6 bases; unmatched junction bases: 11. CDR3 in amino acids: CASSRHLGTSGSTNEQFF. The CDR3 bases are TGTGCCAGCAGCCGGCACCTCGGGACTAGCGGGAGCACCAATGAGCAGTTCTTC.

This clonotype turned up a few times. The chain has TRBV27 and TRBJ2-3, with 7 bases matching TRBD2. The V gene's germline CDR1 is MNHEY and CDR2 SMNVEV (reference sequence). The CDR3 runs to 15 residues. V dropped 6 bases and J dropped 0; count of bases not matched to a gene: 6. For the CDR3, the DNA is TGTGCCAGCAGACGAGCGGGGTCTAGCACAGATACGCAGTATTTT. It yields the protein CASRRAGSSTDTQYF.

This chain joins TRBV2 and TRBJ2-3; possible D gene TRBD2, 6 bases. Trimming took off 3 bases at V and 1 base at J, with 11 bases between the two ends. This CDR3 contains 15 residues. CDR1 is SNHLY and CDR2 is FYNNEI in the germline V gene. The CDR3 region is CASSDSGPRTDTQYF. Here the CDR3 DNA reads TGTGCCAGCAGTGATAGCGGTCCCCGCACAGATACGCAGTATTTT.